This T cell receptor beta chain originates from a study of T cell repertoires and HLA-DP antigens. V was clipped by 2 bases and J by 5 bases, with 12 bases between them. This CDR3 is built from 14 residues. Germline V CDR1 and CDR2: MNHEY, SMNVEV (reference sequence). Regarding this clone: Antigen unknown.

Amplification used primers for 54 TRBV and 13 TRBJ segments. Clones were read by immunoSEQ multiplex PCR, and TCRdb kept only the in-frame ones, dropping some. The data contain over 100,000 clones, more than 85% of them singletons. The specimen sequenced was CD4+ T cells from PBMCs. The chain uses TRBV27 and TRBJ2-5; D assignment may be TRBD1 or TRBD2 (6 bases each). The sequence came from a woman under 30 in good health and CMV-seronegative. The CDR3 loop is CASSLRGVGETQYF. Written as DNA, the CDR3 is TGTGCCAGCAGTTTAAGGGGGGTAGGGGAGACCCAGTACTTC.